Here is one TCR beta chain with its context. This entry comes from a study of Ad26.COV2.S vaccination and SARS-CoV-2 variants. Study summary: Donor had been placed in the Ad26.COV2.S arm of the COV1001 trial. Donor got 5x10^10 or 1x10^11 viral particles of Ad26.COV2.S.

Treatment meaning: approximately 18 received Ad26.COV2.S at low or high dose, single or two shots; a few received placebo; per-sample allocation not given. Collection of the samples took place on day 63 after the first injection of vaccine or placebo. V was cut by 5 bases and J by 1 base, with 1 base left in between. The CDR3 loop spans 11 amino acids. Germline-derived CDR1 and CDR2 are SGHAT and FQNNGV. Assay used: immunoSEQ multiplex PCR; TCRdb lists only in-frame clones, some missing. The sample gives almost 400,000 clones, about nine tenths of which show up once; under 2% is in the top ten. The sequence came from a person between 18 and 65 years old who received the Ad26.COV2.S COVID-19 vaccine or a placebo. The sample in question was peripheral blood, obtained in a trial of Ad26.COV2.S vaccine versus placebo. The chain has TRBV11-2 and TRBJ2-3, with D unclear. This CDR3 reads CASSRTDTQYF. CDR3 sequence (DNA): TGTGCCAGCAGCCGCACAGATACGCAGTATTTT.